A selection of T cell receptor beta chains follows, all from one sample in a study of blood T cells in healthy people across ages. Using its own MiXCR run on the 5' RACE reads, TCRdb lists one record per CDR3 protein. The repertoire has around 1,900,000 distinct CDR3 sequences, roughly two fifths of them found once; the top ten carry roughly 23%. Material: blood. Receptors originate from a human donor in good health. Both conserved end residues are part of each CDR3. The order of the fields is clone size, D gene, V gene, J gene, CDR3 DNA, CDR3 protein. A D gene is named only where the DNA matches it firmly. Clone size is stated in some rows and not others, as once, few, many or a class when expanded.

NA	NA	TRBV6-2/TRBV6-3	TRBJ2-1	TGTACCAGCAGTTACGGCGGGATCATCTGCAATGAGCAGTTCTTC	CTSSYGGIICNEQFF
NA	TRBD1	TRBV5-4	TRBJ1-1	TGTGCCAGCAGCTTGGGACAGGGCAACCCACATGATCGCGCTTTCTTT	CASSLGQGNPHDRAFF
NA	TRBD1	TRBV20-1	TRBJ1-2	TGCAGTGCTATCGTTCGACAGGGCGGCGGCTACACCTTC	CSAIVRQGGGYTF
few	NA	TRBV7-3	TRBJ1-6	TGTGCCAGCAGCCCCGGCCCCCGATGGGCACCCCTCCACTTT	CASSPGPRWAPLHF
few	NA	TRBV7-9	TRBJ2-3	TGTGCCAGCACCCCGGGCCTCAACGAAGATACGCAGTATTTT	CASTPGLNEDTQYF
NA	NA	TRBV28	TRBJ1-5	TGTGCCAGCAGACCGACGGGGCGGCCGGGCCTCAATCTCGCGCCCCAGCATTTT	CASRPTGRPGLNLAPQHF
NA	NA	TRBV28	TRBJ1-4	TGTGCCAGCAAGGGTCTAGGGGCAACTAATGAAAAACTGTTTTTT	CASKGLGATNEKLFF
few	NA	TRBV4-3	TRBJ1-4	TGCGCCAGCAGCCCTGATAGTTCAACTAATGAAAAACTGTTTTTT	CASSPDSSTNEKLFF
NA	TRBD2	TRBV7-3	TRBJ2-5	TGTGCCAGCAGCTTACACAGCGGGGGGGCCGGGGAGACCCAGTACTTC	CASSLHSGGAGETQYF
few	TRBD2	TRBV20-1	TRBJ2-3	TGCAGTGCTAGTATCAGCGGGGACACAGATACGCAGTATTTT	CSASISGDTDTQYF
NA	TRBD1	TRBV11-2	TRBJ1-1	TGTGCCAGTAGCTTTATTCGGACAGGAGGGAACACTGAAGCTTTCTTT	CASSFIRTGGNTEAFF
NA	NA	TRBV5-1	TRBJ2-7	TGCGCCAGCAGCTTGACCACGGACACCCCCTTTACGCACGAGCAGTACTTC	CASSLTTDTPFTHEQYF
NA	NA	TRBV24-1	TRBJ2-3	TGTGCCACCAGTGATGGGAGGACAGATACGCAGTATTTT	CATSDGRTDTQYF
few	NA	TRBV12-3/TRBV12-4	TRBJ2-1	TGTGCCAGCAGTTCCCCCCCTCTTTACAATGAGCAGTTCTTC	CASSSPPLYNEQFF
few	TRBD1	TRBV29-1	TRBJ2-1	TGCAGCGTTGAGGCCCTACAGGGGTACAATGAGCAGTTCTTC	CSVEALQGYNEQFF
NA	NA	TRBV7-6	TRBJ1-2	NA	CAGSPISGGDYGCTF
NA	NA	TRBV29-1	TRBJ2-5	TGCAGCGTTGAACCGGGGCCCTGGGAGACCCAGTACTTC	CSVEPGPWETQYF
NA	TRBD2	TRBV7-2	TRBJ2-7	TGTGCCAGCAGCTTCATGGGCGGGGGATCCTACAATGAGCAGTACTTC	CASSFMGGGSYNEQYF
NA	TRBD2	TRBV7-2	TRBJ2-2	TGTGCCAGCAGCCTAATAGCGGGGTTGAACACCGGGGAGCTGTTTTTT	CASSLIAGLNTGELFF
few	NA	TRBV29-1	TRBJ1-2	TGCAGCGTGAGGATCCAGGCGAACTATGGCTACACCTTC	CSVRIQANYGYTF
few	NA	TRBV27	TRBJ2-1	TGTGCCAGCAGTTTAAGTCAGCTGAACAATGAGCAGTTCTTC	CASSLSQLNNEQFF
NA	NA	TRBV29-1	TRBJ2-7	TGCAGCGTTGAAGGGGGGGAACAGTTTCCCTACGAGCAGTACTTC	CSVEGGEQFPYEQYF
NA	TRBD2	TRBV14	TRBJ2-3	TGTGCCAGCCCTCGATTTATGGGACTATGTATAAAGGATACGCAGTATTTT	CASPRFMGLCIKDTQYF
once	TRBD2	TRBV6-1	TRBJ2-3	TGTGCCAGCAACTTAGCGGGGGGGGCAGATACGCAGTATTTT	CASNLAGGADTQYF
few	NA	TRBV6-2/TRBV6-3	TRBJ2-5	TGTGCCAGCAGAGTGGGGTACCTTCTACAAGAGACCCAGTACTTC	CASRVGYLLQETQYF
few	NA	TRBV5-1	TRBJ1-1	TGCGCCAGCAGCTTAGGGGTAAACGCTGAAGCTTTCTTT	CASSLGVNAEAFF
NA	NA	TRBV20-1	TRBJ2-7	TGCAGTGCTAGAGAGGGGGGGCCAAGTTCCGAGCAGTACTTC	CSAREGGPSSEQYF
few	TRBD1	TRBV5-1	TRBJ1-2	TGCGCCAGCAGTTGGGACTCCGGGACAGGCGGCGCTAACTATGGCTACACCTTC	CASSWDSGTGGANYGYTF
NA	NA	TRBV4-2	TRBJ2-7	TGTGCCAGCAGCCAGGCAAGGGCCGAGCAGTACTTC	CASSQARAEQYF
NA	NA	TRBV5-1	TRBJ2-5	TGCGCCAGCACCAACAACGAAGAGACCCAGTACTTC	CASTNNEETQYF
few	TRBD1	TRBV3-1	TRBJ2-1	TGTGCCAGCAGAGGACTTGGGACAGGGAGAAATGAGCAGTTCTTC	CASRGLGTGRNEQFF
NA	NA	TRBV20-1	TRBJ1-1	TGCAGTGCTCAGAGGGGAACAGGCCTCCTTGAAGCTTTCTTT	CSAQRGTGLLEAFF
NA	NA	TRBV6-1	TRBJ2-7	TGTGCCAGCAGTCCTTACAGCGTGGGGTTTCATTCCTACGAGCAGTACTTC	CASSPYSVGFHSYEQYF
NA	TRBD1	TRBV12-3/TRBV12-4	TRBJ2-3	TGTGCCAGCAGTTTGTGGACAGGGGACCCCGGGCCAGATACGCAGTATTTT	CASSLWTGDPGPDTQYF
few	TRBD1	TRBV29-1	TRBJ2-2	TGCAGCGCGACAGGGGGCCTTGCCGGGGAGCTGTTTTTT	CSATGGLAGELFF
NA	NA	TRBV28	TRBJ1-2	TGTGCCAGCAGCTTAGCCGGGACGCCCAAAAAGGACTATGGCTACACCTTC	CASSLAGTPKKDYGYTF